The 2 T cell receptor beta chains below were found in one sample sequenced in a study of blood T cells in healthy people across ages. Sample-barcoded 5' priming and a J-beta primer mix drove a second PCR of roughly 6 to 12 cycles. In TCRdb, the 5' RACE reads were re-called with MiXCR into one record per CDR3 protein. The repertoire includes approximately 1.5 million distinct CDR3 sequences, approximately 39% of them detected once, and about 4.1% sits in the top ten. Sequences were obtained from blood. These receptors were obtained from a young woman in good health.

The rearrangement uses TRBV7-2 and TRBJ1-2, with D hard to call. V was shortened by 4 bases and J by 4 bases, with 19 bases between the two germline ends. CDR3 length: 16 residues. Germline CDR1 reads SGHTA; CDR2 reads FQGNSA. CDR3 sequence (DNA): TGTGCCAGCAGCTCTGCACTCGGACTAGCCCTCTATGGCTACACCTTC. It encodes CASSSALGLALYGYTF.

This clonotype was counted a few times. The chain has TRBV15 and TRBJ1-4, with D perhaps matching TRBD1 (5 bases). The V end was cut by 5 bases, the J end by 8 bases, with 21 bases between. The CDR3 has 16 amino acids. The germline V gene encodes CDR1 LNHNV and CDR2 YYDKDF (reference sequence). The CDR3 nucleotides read TGTGCCACCAGCGGGGCAGGTCGGGATAATTCAGAAAAACTGTTTTTT. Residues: CATSGAGRDNSEKLFF.